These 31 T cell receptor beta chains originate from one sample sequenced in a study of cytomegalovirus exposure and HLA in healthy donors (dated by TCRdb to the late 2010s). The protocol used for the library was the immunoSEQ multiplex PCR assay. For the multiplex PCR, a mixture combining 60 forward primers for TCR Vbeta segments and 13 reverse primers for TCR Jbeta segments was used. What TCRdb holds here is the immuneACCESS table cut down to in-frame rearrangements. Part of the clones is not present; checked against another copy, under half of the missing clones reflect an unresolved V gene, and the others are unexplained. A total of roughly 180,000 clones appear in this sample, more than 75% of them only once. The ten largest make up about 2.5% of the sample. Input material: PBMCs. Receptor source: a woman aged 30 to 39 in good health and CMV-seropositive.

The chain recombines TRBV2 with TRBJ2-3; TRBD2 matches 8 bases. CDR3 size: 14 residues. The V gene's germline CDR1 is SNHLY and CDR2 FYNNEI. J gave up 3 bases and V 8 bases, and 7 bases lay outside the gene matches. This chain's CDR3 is CASARGGVTDTQYF. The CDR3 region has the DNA TGTGCCAGCGCCCGGGGGGGTGTGACAGATACGCAGTATTTT.

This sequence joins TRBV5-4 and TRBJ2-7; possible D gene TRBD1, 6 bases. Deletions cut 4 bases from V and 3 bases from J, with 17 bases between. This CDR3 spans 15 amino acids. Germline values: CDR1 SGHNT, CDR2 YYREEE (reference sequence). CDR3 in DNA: TGTGCCAGCAGCCCGGGCCCAGGGGAGATCTACGAGCAGTACTTC. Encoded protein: CASSPGPGEIYEQYF.

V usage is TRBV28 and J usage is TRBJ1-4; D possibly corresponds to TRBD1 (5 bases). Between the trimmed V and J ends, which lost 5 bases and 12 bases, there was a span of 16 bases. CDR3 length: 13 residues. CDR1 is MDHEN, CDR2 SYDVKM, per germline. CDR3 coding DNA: TGTGCCAGCAGTATGACAGATTGGGGGGAACTGTTTTTT. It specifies CASSMTDWGELFF. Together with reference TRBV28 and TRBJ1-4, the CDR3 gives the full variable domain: DVKVTQSSRYLVKRTGEKVFLECVQDMDHENMFWYRQDPGLGLRLIYFSYDVKMKEKGDIPEGYSVSREKKERFSLILESASTNQTSMYLCASSMTDWGELFFGSGTQLSVL.

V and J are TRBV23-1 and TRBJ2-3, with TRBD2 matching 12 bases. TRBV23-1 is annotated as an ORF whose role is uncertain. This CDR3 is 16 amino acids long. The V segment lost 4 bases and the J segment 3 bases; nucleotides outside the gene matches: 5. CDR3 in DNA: TGCGCCAGCAGTCGCTTGACTAGCGGGGGAACAGATACGCAGTATTTT. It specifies CASSRLTSGGTDTQYF.

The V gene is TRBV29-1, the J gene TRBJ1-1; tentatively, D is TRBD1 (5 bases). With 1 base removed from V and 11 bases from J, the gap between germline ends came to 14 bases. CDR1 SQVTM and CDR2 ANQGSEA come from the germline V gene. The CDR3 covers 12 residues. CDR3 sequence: CSVEGTSRGAFF. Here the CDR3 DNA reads TGCAGCGTTGAAGGGACGTCGCGGGGGGCTTTCTTT.

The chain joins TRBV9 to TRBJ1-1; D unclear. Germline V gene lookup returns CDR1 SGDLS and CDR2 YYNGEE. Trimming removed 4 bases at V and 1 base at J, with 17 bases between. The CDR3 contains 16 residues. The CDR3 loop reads CASSISGGLANTEAFF. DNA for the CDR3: TGTGCCAGCAGCATTTCAGGAGGTCTAGCGAACACTGAAGCTTTCTTT. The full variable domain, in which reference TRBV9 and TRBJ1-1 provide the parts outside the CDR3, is DSGVTQTPKHLITATGQRVTLRCSPRSGDLSVYWYQQSLDQGLQFLIQYYNGEERAKGNILERFSAQQFPDLHSELNLSSLELGDSALYFCASSISGGLANTEAFFGQGTRLTVV.

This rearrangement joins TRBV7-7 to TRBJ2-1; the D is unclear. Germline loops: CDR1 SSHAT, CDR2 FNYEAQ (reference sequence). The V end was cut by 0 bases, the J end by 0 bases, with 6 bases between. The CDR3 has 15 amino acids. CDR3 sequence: CASSLALLSYNEQFF. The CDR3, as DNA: TGTGCCAGCAGCTTAGCACTCCTCTCCTACAATGAGCAGTTCTTC.

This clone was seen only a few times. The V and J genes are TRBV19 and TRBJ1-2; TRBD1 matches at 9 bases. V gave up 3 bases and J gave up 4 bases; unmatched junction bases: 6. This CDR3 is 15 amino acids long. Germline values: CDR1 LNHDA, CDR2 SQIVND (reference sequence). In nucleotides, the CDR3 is TGTGCCAGTAGTATCCTCGGACAGGGGAGCTATGGCTACACCTTC. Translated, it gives CASSILGQGSYGYTF.

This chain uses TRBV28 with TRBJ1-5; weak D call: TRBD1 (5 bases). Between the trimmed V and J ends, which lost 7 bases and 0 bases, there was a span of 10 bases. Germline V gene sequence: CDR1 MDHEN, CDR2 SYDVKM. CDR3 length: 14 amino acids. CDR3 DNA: TGTGCCAGCACGACAGTTTATAGCAATCAGCCCCAGCATTTT. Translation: CASTTVYSNQPQHF. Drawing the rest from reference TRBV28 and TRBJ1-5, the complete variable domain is DVKVTQSSRYLVKRTGEKVFLECVQDMDHENMFWYRQDPGLGLRLIYFSYDVKMKEKGDIPEGYSVSREKKERFSLILESASTNQTSMYLCASTTVYSNQPQHFGDGTRLSIL.

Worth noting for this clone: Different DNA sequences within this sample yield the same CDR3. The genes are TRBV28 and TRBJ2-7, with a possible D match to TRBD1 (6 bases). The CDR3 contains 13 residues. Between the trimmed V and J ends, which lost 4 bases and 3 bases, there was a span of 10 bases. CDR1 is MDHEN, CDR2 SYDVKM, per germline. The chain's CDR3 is CASSSGQNYEQYF. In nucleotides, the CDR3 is TGTGCCAGCAGTTCCGGACAGAACTACGAGCAGTACTTC.

The CDR3 region has the DNA TGTGCCAGCAGTGAAGGGCAGGGGGCAATATATAATTCACCCCTCCACTTT. Protein sequence: CASSEGQGAIYNSPLHF. This chain joins TRBV2 and TRBJ1-6, with 8 bases identical to TRBD1. The CDR3 spans 17 residues. Looked up from germline, CDR1 is SNHLY and CDR2 is FYNNEI. V lost 1 base to trimming and J lost 4 bases; unmatched junction nucleotides: 6.

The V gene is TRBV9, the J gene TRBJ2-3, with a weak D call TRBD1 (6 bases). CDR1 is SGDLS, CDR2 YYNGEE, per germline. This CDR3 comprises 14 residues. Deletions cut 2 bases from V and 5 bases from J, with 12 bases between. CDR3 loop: CASSVSQGEDTQYF. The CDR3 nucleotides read TGTGCCAGCAGCGTGTCACAGGGAGAAGATACGCAGTATTTT.

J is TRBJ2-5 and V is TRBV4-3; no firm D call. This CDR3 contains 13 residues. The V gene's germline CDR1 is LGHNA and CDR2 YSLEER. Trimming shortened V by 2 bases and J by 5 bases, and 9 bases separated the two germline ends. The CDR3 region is CASSQSHYETQYF. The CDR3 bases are TGCGCCAGCAGCCAATCCCACTACGAGACCCAGTACTTC.

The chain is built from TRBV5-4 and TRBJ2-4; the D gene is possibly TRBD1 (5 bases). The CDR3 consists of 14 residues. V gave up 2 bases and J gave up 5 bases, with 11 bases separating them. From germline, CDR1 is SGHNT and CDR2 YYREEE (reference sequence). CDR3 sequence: CASSLGQGQNIQYF. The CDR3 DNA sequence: TGTGCCAGCAGCTTAGGCCAGGGCCAAAACATTCAGTACTTC.

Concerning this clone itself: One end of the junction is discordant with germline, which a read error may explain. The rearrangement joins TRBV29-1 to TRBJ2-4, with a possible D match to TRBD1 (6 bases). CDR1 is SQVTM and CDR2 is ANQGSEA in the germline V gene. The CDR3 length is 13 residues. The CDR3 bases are TGCAGCGTTGAAGGCAGGGGCGAAAACAGTCAGTACTTC. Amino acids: CSVEGRGENSQYF.

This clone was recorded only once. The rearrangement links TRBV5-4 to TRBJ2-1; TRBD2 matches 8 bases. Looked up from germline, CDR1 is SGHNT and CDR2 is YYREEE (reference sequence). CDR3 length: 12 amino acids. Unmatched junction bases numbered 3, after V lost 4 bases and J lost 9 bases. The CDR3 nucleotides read TGTGCCAGCAGCCCGGGGGGGGGTGAGCAGTTCTTC. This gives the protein CASSPGGGEQFF.

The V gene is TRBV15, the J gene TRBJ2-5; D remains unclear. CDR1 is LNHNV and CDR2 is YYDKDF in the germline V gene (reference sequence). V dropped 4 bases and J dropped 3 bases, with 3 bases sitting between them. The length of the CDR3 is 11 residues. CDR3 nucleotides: TGTGCCACCAGCACAGAAGAGACCCAGTACTTC. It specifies CATSTEETQYF.

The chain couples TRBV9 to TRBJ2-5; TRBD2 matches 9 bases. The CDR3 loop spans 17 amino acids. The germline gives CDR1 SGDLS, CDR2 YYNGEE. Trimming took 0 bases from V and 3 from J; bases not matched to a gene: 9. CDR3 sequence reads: CASSVAGAAGGKETQYF. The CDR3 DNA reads TGTGCCAGCAGCGTAGCTGGGGCAGCGGGGGGAAAAGAGACCCAGTACTTC.

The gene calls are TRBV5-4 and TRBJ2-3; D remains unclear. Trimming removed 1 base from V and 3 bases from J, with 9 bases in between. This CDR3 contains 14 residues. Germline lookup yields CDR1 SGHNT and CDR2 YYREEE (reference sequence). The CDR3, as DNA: TGTGCCAGCAGCTTGTCTATTTTTACAGATACGCAGTATTTT. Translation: CASSLSIFTDTQYF.

The CDR3 DNA sequence: TGTGCCAGCAGCCAAGATGGCCGATCCTACGAGCAGTACTTC. This gives the protein CASSQDGRSYEQYF. The chain uses TRBV4-2 and TRBJ2-7; D ambiguous. CDR3 length equals 14 residues. The germline V and J ends were trimmed by 0 bases and 1 base, with 7 bases remaining between them. From germline, CDR1 is LGHNA and CDR2 YNFKEQ.

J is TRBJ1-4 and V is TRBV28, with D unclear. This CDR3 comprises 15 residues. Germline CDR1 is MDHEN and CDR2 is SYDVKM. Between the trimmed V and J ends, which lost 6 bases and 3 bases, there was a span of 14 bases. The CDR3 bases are TGTGCCAGCAGGCGGGGTCCGAGGGCTAATGAAAAACTGTTTTTT. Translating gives CASRRGPRANEKLFF.

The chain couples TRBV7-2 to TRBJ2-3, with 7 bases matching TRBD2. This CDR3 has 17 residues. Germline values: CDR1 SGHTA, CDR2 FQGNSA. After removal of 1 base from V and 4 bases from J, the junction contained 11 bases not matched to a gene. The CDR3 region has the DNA TGTGCCAGCAGCTTAGGAGGCGGGGGTTCCCGCGCAGATACGCAGTATTTT. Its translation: CASSLGGGGSRADTQYF.

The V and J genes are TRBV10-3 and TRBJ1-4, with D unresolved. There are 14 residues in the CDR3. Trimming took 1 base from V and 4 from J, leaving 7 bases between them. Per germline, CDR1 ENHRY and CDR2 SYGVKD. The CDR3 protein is CAISEYGSNEKLFF. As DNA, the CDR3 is TGTGCCATCAGTGAGTATGGCAGTAATGAAAAACTGTTTTTT.

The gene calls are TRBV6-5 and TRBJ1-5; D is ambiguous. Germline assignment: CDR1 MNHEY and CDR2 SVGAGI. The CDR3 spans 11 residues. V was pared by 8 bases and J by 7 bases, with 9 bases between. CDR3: CASGEIQPQHF. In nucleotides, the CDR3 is TGTGCCAGCGGGGAGATCCAGCCCCAGCATTTT.

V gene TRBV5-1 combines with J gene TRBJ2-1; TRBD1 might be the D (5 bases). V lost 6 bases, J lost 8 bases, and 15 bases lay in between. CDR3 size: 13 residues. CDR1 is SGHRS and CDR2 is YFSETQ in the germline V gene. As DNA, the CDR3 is TGCGCCAGCACTGGGGCGCCGGGCTATGAGCAGTTCTTC. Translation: CASTGAPGYEQFF.

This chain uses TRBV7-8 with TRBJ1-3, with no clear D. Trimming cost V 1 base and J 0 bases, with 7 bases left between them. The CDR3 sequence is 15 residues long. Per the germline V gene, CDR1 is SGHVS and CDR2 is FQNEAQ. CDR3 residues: CASSLVSGSGNTIYF. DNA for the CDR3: TGTGCCAGCAGCTTAGTCAGCGGCTCTGGAAACACCATATATTTT.

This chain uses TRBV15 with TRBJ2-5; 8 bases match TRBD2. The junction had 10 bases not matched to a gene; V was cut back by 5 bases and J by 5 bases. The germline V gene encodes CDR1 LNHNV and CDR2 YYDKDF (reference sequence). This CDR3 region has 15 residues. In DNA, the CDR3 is TGTGCCACCAGCCTCCGGGGGGGTTCATTGGAGACCCAGTACTTC. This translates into CATSLRGGSLETQYF. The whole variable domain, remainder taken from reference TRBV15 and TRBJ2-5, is DAMVIQNPRYQVTQFGKPVTLSCSQTLNHNVMYWYQQKSSQAPKLLFHYYDKDFNNEADTPDNFQSRRPNTSFCFLDIRSPGLGDTAMYLCATSLRGGSLETQYFGPGTRLLVL.

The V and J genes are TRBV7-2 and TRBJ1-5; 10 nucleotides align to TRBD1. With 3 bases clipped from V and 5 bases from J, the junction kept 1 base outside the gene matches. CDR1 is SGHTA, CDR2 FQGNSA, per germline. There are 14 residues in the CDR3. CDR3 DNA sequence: TGTGCCAGCAGCTTGGGGACAGGGGATCAGCCCCAGCATTTT. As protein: CASSLGTGDQPQHF.

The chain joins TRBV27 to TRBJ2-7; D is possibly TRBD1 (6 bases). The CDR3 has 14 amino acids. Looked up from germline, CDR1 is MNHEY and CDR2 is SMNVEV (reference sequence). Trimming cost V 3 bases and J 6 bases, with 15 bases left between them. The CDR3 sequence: CASSFDRSRSEQYF. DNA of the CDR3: TGTGCCAGCAGTTTTGACAGGTCCCGCTCCGAGCAGTACTTC.

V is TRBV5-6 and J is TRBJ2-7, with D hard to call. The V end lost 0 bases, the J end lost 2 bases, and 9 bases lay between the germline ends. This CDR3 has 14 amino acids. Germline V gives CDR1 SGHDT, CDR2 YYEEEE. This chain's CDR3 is CASSLGGSPYEQYF. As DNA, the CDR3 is TGTGCCAGCAGCTTGGGCGGTTCCCCCTACGAGCAGTACTTC.

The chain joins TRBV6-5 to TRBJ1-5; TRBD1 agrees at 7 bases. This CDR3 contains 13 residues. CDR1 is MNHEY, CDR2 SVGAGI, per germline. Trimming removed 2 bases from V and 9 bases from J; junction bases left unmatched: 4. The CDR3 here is CASSYRGQGPQHF. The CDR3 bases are TGTGCCAGCAGTTACAGGGGGCAGGGGCCCCAGCATTTT.